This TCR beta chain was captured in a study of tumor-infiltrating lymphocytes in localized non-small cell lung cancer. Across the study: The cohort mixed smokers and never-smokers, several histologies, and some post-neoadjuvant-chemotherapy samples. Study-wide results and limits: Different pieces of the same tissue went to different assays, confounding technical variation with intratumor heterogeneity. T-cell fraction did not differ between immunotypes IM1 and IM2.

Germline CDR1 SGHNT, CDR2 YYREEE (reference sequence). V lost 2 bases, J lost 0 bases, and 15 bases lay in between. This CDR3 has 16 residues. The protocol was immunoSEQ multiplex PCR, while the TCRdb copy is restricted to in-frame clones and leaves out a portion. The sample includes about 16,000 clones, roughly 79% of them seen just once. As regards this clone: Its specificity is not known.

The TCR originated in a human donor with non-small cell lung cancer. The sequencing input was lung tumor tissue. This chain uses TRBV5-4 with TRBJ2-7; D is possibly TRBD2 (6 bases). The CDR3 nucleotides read TGTGCCAGCAGCTTTAGCGGCCTGGGACTCTCCTACGAGCAGTACTTC. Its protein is CASSFSGLGLSYEQYF.